Below, 27 T cell receptor beta chains from the same sample are listed, as sequenced in a study of tumor-infiltrating lymphocytes in primary liver carcinoma. Germline DNA was also extracted, while the blood RNA originated from unsorted whole blood. A primer in the constant region served to generate TCR beta cDNA from roughly 550 ng of total RNA. The TCR beta library was amplified through three nested multiplex PCR rounds in a modified ARM-PCR procedure. The study ran its first two PCR rounds for roughly 10 cycles each, using TRBV1-TRBV30 forward primers and a C-beta reverse primer. TCRdb recomputed calls from the multiplex PCR reads with MiXCR, one row per CDR3 protein. Here the sample spans around 170,000 distinct CDR3 sequences, 50% to 75% being singletons. The material sequenced was peripheral blood. The origin of the receptors is a man aged 40-50 years with primary liver carcinoma and hepatitis B virus infection.

Remarks on this clonotype: A much larger clone is a single base away; this may be a read error. This chain connects TRBV29-1 to TRBJ2-7; D is perhaps TRBD1 (5 bases). V gave up 4 bases and J gave up 3 bases, with 10 bases separating them. Germline loops: CDR1 SQVTM, CDR2 ANQGSEA. The CDR3 loop spans 12 amino acids. CDR3 in amino acids: CSVATDCYEQYF. The CDR3 coding sequence is TGCAGCGTTGCGACAGACTGCTACGAGCAGTACTTC.

The rearrangement uses TRBV11-3 and TRBJ2-1; the D gene is possibly TRBD2 (6 bases). V lost 5 bases, J lost 9 bases, and 17 bases lay in between. Germline V gene data show CDR1 as SGHNT and CDR2 as YENEEA. The CDR3 is 14 amino acids. The CDR3, as DNA: TGTGCCAGCAGCCTCGGAACCGGGGGTGGTGAGCAGTTCTTC. It codes for CASSLGTGGGEQFF.

This clonotype was detected only once. This could be a read error, since a much larger clone is one nucleotide away. The chain joins TRBV6-5 to TRBJ1-2, with 7 bases that match TRBD1. The CDR3 has 12 amino acids. Trimming cost V 10 bases and J 10 bases; bases outside gene matches: 12. CDR1 is MNHEY and CDR2 is SVGAGI in the germline V gene. CDR3 loop: CATMTGPDDYTF. The CDR3 coding sequence is TGTGCCACTATGACAGGGCCTGATGACTACACCTTC.

This clonotype came up a few times. The chain joins TRBV6-1 to TRBJ2-7, with D uncertain. The CDR3 has 14 amino acids. The V end lost 1 base, the J end lost 3 bases, and 10 bases lay between the germline ends. CDR1 MNHNS and CDR2 SASEGT come from the germline V gene. DNA for the CDR3: TGTGCCAGCAGTGAAGGGAGAGGTGTCTACGAGCAGTACTTC. It encodes CASSEGRGVYEQYF.

In this sample, this clonotype turned up a few times. The chain recombines TRBV7-9 with TRBJ1-3; D gene unclear. This CDR3 spans 14 amino acids. In germline, CDR1 is SEHNR, CDR2 FQNEAQ (reference sequence). Between the trimmed V and J ends, which lost 4 bases and 1 base, there was a span of 8 bases. The CDR3 DNA follows: TGTGCCAGCAGCTCTGGGTCATCTGGAAACACCATATATTTT. Translated, it gives CASSSGSSGNTIYF.

The gene calls are TRBV6-1 and TRBJ1-1; D call uncertain. The CDR3 is 11 residues long. Germline-derived CDR1 and CDR2 are MNHNS and SASEGT. Trimming stripped 6 bases from V and 6 bases from J, with 8 bases between. The CDR3 here is CASRPQSEAFF. CDR3 in DNA: TGTGCCAGCAGACCTCAGTCTGAAGCTTTCTTT.

This clonotype was found a few times. This chain joins TRBV2 and TRBJ2-7; D is ambiguous. V was clipped by 0 bases and J by 0 bases, with 9 bases between them. Germline assignment: CDR1 SNHLY and CDR2 FYNNEI. This CDR3 has 15 amino acids. In DNA, the CDR3 is TGTGCCAGCAGTGAAGCCCTCTTTGTCTCCTACGAGCAGTACTTC. It encodes CASSEALFVSYEQYF.

The chain has TRBV4-1 and TRBJ2-7; 8 bases line up with TRBD1. In germline, CDR1 is MGHRA, CDR2 YSYEKL. V dropped 5 bases and J dropped 2; count of bases not matched to a gene: 8. The CDR3 totals 15 residues. CDR3 in amino acids: CASSVPGTGPYEQYF. In DNA, the CDR3 is TGCGCCAGCAGCGTTCCCGGGACAGGTCCCTACGAGCAGTACTTC.

This clonotype was seen a few times. The chain employs TRBV6-1 and TRBJ2-3; unclear D gene. Trimming took 5 bases from V and 4 from J, leaving 16 bases between them. Germline V gene data show CDR1 as MNHNS and CDR2 as SASEGT. The CDR3 length is 15 residues. CDR3 sequence reads: CASSPLRISADTQYF. For the CDR3, the DNA is TGTGCCAGCAGTCCACTCAGGATTTCGGCAGATACGCAGTATTTT.

With respect to this clonotype: A junction end diverges from the germline sequence, so it may reflect a read error. The rearrangement links TRBV6-5 to TRBJ2-1; TRBD2 is a possible D gene (6 bases). This CDR3 region has 17 residues. Germline assignment: CDR1 MNHEY and CDR2 SVGAGI. In nucleotides, the CDR3 is TGTGCCAACAGTTACTCGTGGGGAGGCGGCTCCTACAATGGGCAGTTCTTC. It yields the protein CANSYSWGGGSYNGQFF.

The table lists this clonotype with a few counts. The chain employs TRBV25-1 and TRBJ2-7; no clear D. The germline V and J ends were trimmed by 2 bases and 4 bases, with 6 bases remaining between them. CDR1 is MGHDK and CDR2 is SYGVNS in the germline V gene. The CDR3 consists of 12 residues. CDR3 coding DNA: TGTGCCAGCAGTGAAGAAGGGTACGAGCAGTACTTC. Its protein is CASSEEGYEQYF.

This clonotype has ten or more counts. The J gene is TRBJ2-1, the V gene TRBV11-1; 11 nucleotides line up with TRBD1. The CDR3 extends over 16 amino acids. CDR1 SGHAT and CDR2 FQDESV come from the germline V gene (reference sequence). Losses at the gene ends were 0 bases for V and 6 bases for J; bases not matched to a gene: 4. This CDR3 reads CASSLAGTGGFNEQFF. In nucleotides, the CDR3 is TGTGCCAGCAGCTTAGCCGGGACAGGGGGATTCAATGAGCAGTTCTTC.

Comments on this clonotype: This may stem from a read error, because a much larger clone lies one nucleotide away. The chain is built from TRBV29-1 and TRBJ2-3; 7 bases agree with TRBD1. The CDR3 is 13 residues long. Germline CDR1 is SQVTM and CDR2 is ANQGSEA. The junction had 11 bases not matched to a gene; V was cut back by 3 bases and J by 11 bases. CDR3 sequence (DNA): TGCAGCGTTGAGAACAGGGGTTTTCGTATGCAGTATTTT. This codes for CSVENRGFRMQYF.

The J gene is TRBJ2-3, the V gene TRBV29-1; no clear D gene. Germline CDR1 and CDR2: SQVTM and ANQGSEA. The V gene lost 6 bases and the J gene lost 0 bases, with 13 bases spanning the gap. The CDR3 loop spans 14 amino acids. As DNA, the CDR3 is TGCAGCGTGACACAAGCGCCCAGCACAGATACGCAGTATTTT. Translated, it gives CSVTQAPSTDTQYF.

The chain combines TRBV6-5 with TRBJ2-1; TRBD2 agrees at 14 bases. Germline V CDR1 and CDR2: MNHEY, SVGAGI. The CDR3 loop spans 15 amino acids. Trimming cost V 8 bases and J 9 bases; bases outside gene matches: 9. CDR3 nucleotides: TGTGCCAGCCGGACGACTAGCGGGAGGGTCGGTGAGCAGTTCTTC. The encoded protein is CASRTTSGRVGEQFF.

Of note for this clonotype: A much larger clone sits a single nucleotide away, making a read error possible. In DNA form, the CDR3 reads TGTGCCTTCAGGGGACAGTTAACTCCCTACGAGCAGTACTTC. Translation gives CAFRGQLTPYEQYF. The V and J genes are TRBV10-3 and TRBJ2-7; 7 bases line up with TRBD1. The germline CDR1 and CDR2 sequences are ENHRY and SYGVKD. This CDR3 is built from 14 residues.

This clonotype has more than one count but fewer than ten. The chain joins TRBV6-5 to TRBJ2-6; the D is unclear. Trimming removed 5 bases from V and 4 bases from J, with 6 bases in between. The CDR3 runs 13 residues. The germline V gene has CDR1 MNHEY and CDR2 SVGAGI. The chain's CDR3 is CASSGPGANVLTF. The CDR3 DNA reads TGTGCCAGCAGTGGTCCGGGGGCCAACGTCCTGACTTTC.

This clonotype has just a few counts. The chain combines TRBV30 with TRBJ2-7; perhaps D is TRBD1 or TRBD2 (6 bases each). V was cut by 2 bases and J by 5 bases, with 10 bases left in between. This CDR3 spans 12 amino acids. Per germline, CDR1 GTSNPN and CDR2 SVGIG (reference sequence). CDR3 residues: CAWSRGANEQYF. In nucleotides, the CDR3 is TGTGCCTGGAGTAGGGGGGCGAACGAGCAGTACTTC. The variable domain in full, completed from reference TRBV30 and TRBJ2-7, reads SQTIHQWPATLVQPVGSPLSLECTVEGTSNPNLYWYRQAAGRGLQLLFYSVGIGQISSEVPQNLSASRPQDRQFILSSKKLLLSDSGFYLCAWSRGANEQYFGPGTRLTVT.

For this clonotype: One end of the junction varies from germline; a read error may be responsible. The chain is built from TRBV11-1 and TRBJ2-7; perhaps TRBD1 as D (6 bases). The CDR3 extends over 14 amino acids. Germline CDR1 SGHAT, CDR2 FQDESV (reference sequence). CDR3 region: CASSLDDRSYERYF. CDR3 nucleotide sequence: TGTGCCAGCAGCTTGGATGACAGGAGCTACGAGCGGTACTTC.

In this sample, this clonotype turned up many times. This chain connects TRBV11-2 to TRBJ1-5; the match to TRBD1 covers 12 bases. Germline values: CDR1 SGHAT, CDR2 FQNNGV. The CDR3 loop spans 14 amino acids. V shed 5 bases, J shed 7 bases, and the junction held 3 bases outside the gene matches. CDR3 protein: CASSPGTGGQPQHF. The CDR3, as DNA: TGTGCCAGCAGCCCTGGGACAGGGGGCCAGCCCCAGCATTTT.

In regard to this clonotype: Given a much more abundant clone one base away, this may be a read error. The chain carries TRBV11-2 and TRBJ2-3; D is perhaps TRBD2 (6 bases). Looked up from germline, CDR1 is SGHAT and CDR2 is FQNNGV. Trimming removed 1 base at V and 8 bases at J, with 16 bases between. The CDR3 extends over 15 amino acids. CDR3 sequence: CASSLVRGVGGTQYF. The DNA of the CDR3 is TGTGCCAGCAGCTTAGTTAGAGGGGTGGGAGGTACGCAGTATTTT. Full variable domain (outside the CDR3, taken from reference TRBV11-2 and TRBJ2-3): EAGVAQSPRYKIIEKRQSVAFWCNPISGHATLYWYQQILGQGPKLLIQFQNNGVVDDSQLPKDRFSAERLKGVDSTLKIQPAKLEDSAVYLCASSLVRGVGGTQYFGPGTRLTVL.

This clonotype was seen ten or more times. This sequence joins TRBV6-2 or TRBV6-3 and TRBJ2-7; D call uncertain. Germline V gene sequence: CDR1 MNHEY, CDR2 SVGEGT. Trimming removed 7 bases at V and 5 bases at J, with 6 bases between. The CDR3 is made up of 10 amino acids. CDR3 residues: CASKSNEQYF. In nucleotides, the CDR3 is TGTGCCAGCAAATCGAACGAGCAGTACTTC.

This clonotype appeared once. The chain employs TRBV29-1 and TRBJ2-1; the D gene is possibly TRBD1 (5 bases). The V end was cut by 6 bases, the J end by 2 bases, with 8 bases between. This CDR3 is built from 12 residues. Germline CDR1 SQVTM, CDR2 ANQGSEA. CDR3 nucleotide sequence: TGCAGCGTATCACAGGCCTACAATGAGCAGTTCTTC. Amino acids: CSVSQAYNEQFF.

On this clonotype itself: One junction end disagrees with the germline gene, perhaps due to a read error. The chain recombines TRBV11-2 with TRBJ2-7; D is perhaps TRBD1 (6 bases). This CDR3 region has 14 residues. CDR1 and CDR2 from the germline V gene are SGHAT and FQNNGV. The CDR3 DNA reads TGTGCCAGCAGCCCCGACAGGATATGGCACGAGCAGCACTTC. It yields the protein CASSPDRIWHEQHF. The full variable domain, with the rest looked up from reference TRBV11-2 and TRBJ2-7, is EAGVAQSPRYKIIEKRQSVAFWCNPISGHATLYWYQQILGQGPKLLIQFQNNGVVDDSQLPKDRFSAERLKGVDSTLKIQPAKLEDSAVYLCASSPDRIWHEQHFGPGTRLTVT.

Points on this clonotype: The final CDR3 position lacks the conserved phenylalanine or tryptophan, pointing to a likely read error. The CDR3: CASRLAGNEQYI. The CDR3 bases are TGTGCCAGCAGACTAGCGGGGAACGAGCAGTACATC. This rearrangement joins TRBV11-2 to TRBJ2-7; 10 bases fit TRBD2. Unmatched junction bases numbered 1, after V lost 6 bases and J lost 5 bases. The germline gives CDR1 SGHAT, CDR2 FQNNGV. The CDR3 totals 12 residues.

This clonotype was counted ten times or more. The rearrangement joins TRBV29-1 to TRBJ1-2, with TRBD1 matching over 7 bases. With V trimmed by 4 bases and J by 8 bases, 7 bases remained unmatched. The CDR3 extends over 12 amino acids. CDR1 is SQVTM and CDR2 is ANQGSEA in the germline V gene. CDR3 loop: CSVALTGLGYTF. As DNA, the CDR3 is TGCAGCGTTGCGCTGACAGGGTTAGGCTACACCTTC.

Concerning this clonotype: A read error may produce the germline difference seen at one junction end. The chain combines TRBV28 with TRBJ2-2; D perhaps matches TRBD1 (6 bases). The CDR3 extends over 16 amino acids. In germline, CDR1 is MDHEN, CDR2 SYDVKM. This CDR3 is CASSPNGQTPTGKLFF. Here the CDR3 DNA reads TGTGCCAGCAGTCCGAATGGACAGACACCCACCGGGAAGCTGTTTTTT.